This T cell receptor beta chain was found in a study of beta chain features in type 1 diabetes. Study at large: In age, gender and cell yields, patients were similar to healthy donors.

The CDR3 sequence is 14 residues long. Trimming cost V 6 bases and J 6 bases; bases outside gene matches: 7. Germline V gene data show CDR1 as MDHEN and CDR2 as SYDVKM. The isolated RNA, all of it, was reverse transcribed, so expressed TCRB transcripts were what got sequenced. Average reads for naive, central memory and regulatory T cell samples were roughly 3.4 million. Sequencing was performed with immunoSEQ multiplex PCR; in TCRdb, only in-frame clones are kept and a portion is missing. The repertoire holds roughly 150,000 clones, with 7.8% as singletons. Study-wide points: All four CD4+ subsets from Type 1 diabetes patients carried moderately but significantly shorter TCRB CDR3s. VDJ junctions sequenced from type 1 diabetes patients showed fewer insertions and more deletions.

Sorted populations all exceeded 95% purity. In its sample, this clone was seen a few times. What it binds is not known. The V gene is TRBV28, the J gene TRBJ1-5; TRBD1 aligns across 8 bases. This sequence originates from a woman in her thirties or forties with type 1 diabetes. The sample consisted of central memory CD4+ T cells from blood. CDR3 amino acids: CASRSGGAGQPQHF. CDR3 coding DNA: TGTGCCAGCAGATCAGGGGGCGCGGGTCAGCCCCAGCATTTT.